The rows below give T cell receptor beta chains drawn from one sample of a study of CD8+ T cells in alopecia areata. Clones were sequenced by immunoSEQ multiplex PCR, and TCRdb holds only the in-frame ones, with some missing. The top ten hold around 6.8% of the sample, which has 130,000 to 150,000 clones, around 50% seen once. The specimen was CD4+ T cells sorted from blood. These receptors came from a human donor with alopecia areata. CDR3s leave out the opening cysteine and the closing phenylalanine or tryptophan.

J gene	V gene	CDR3 protein
TRBJ2-1	TRBV7-3	ASSSGYNEQF
TRBJ1-2	TRBV4-1	ASSQESEVDGYT
TRBJ1-2	TRBV30	AWSENLNYGYT
TRBJ2-7	TRBV5-6	ASSLAGREDEQY
TRBJ2-3	TRBV9	ASSVAGRTDTQY
TRBJ2-1	TRBV5-6	ASGGGALHEQF
TRBJ2-3	TRBV20-1	SATTDTQY
TRBJ2-7	TRBV6-5	ASTRTEFSYEQY
TRBJ2-7	TRBV5-1	ASGGTGSHEQY
TRBJ2-3	TRBV7-9	ASSLEVSTLSTDTQY
TRBJ1-3	TRBV5-1	ASSLELPGNTIY
TRBJ2-2	TRBV29-1	SVRLGTGELF
TRBJ2-7	TRBV29-1	SVEDFGNEQY
TRBJ2-1	TRBV28	ASSLTEPYNEQF
TRBJ2-7	TRBV29-1	SVAASGYEQY
TRBJ2-5	TRBV7-9	ASSERHPNPETQY
TRBJ2-5	TRBV30	AWSVPGGAETQY
TRBJ2-2	TRBV27	ASSIRLNTGELF
TRBJ2-7	TRBV6-5	ASKFGDSYEQY
TRBJ1-4	TRBV6-6	ASSDSNEKLF
TRBJ2-7	TRBV5-1	ASSSDYEQY
TRBJ2-7	TRBV5-4	ASSLVGTGYEQY
TRBJ2-3	TRBV28	ASSPGLMVFTDTQY
TRBJ1-1	TRBV28	ASLRNTEAF
TRBJ2-1	TRBV29-1	SVERGDAEQF
TRBJ2-1	TRBV30	ASNSGRGYNEQF
TRBJ1-5	TRBV29-1	SVVGGVDQPQH
TRBJ2-6	TRBV7-2	ATRSRPPAAGANVLT
TRBJ2-2	TRBV30	AGSGRAGELF
TRBJ1-5	TRBV28	AWGRGQPQH
TRBJ2-4	TRBV29-1	SVEMVAGGSGIQY
TRBJ2-5	TRBV6-5	ASSYSTGPRRRY
TRBJ2-5	TRBV5-1	ASSLLLAGGANQETQY
TRBJ1-3	TRBV2	ASTGTVTGNTIY
TRBJ2-1	TRBV4-1	ASSHYNEQF
TRBJ1-5	TRBV2	ASSEASGVQPQH
TRBJ1-1	TRBV7-8	ASSLVVNTEAF
TRBJ2-1	TRBV29-1	SVYLGTGPYNEQF
TRBJ2-5	TRBV29-1	SVGTSRGEETQY
TRBJ1-5	TRBV18	ASSGTGGLQPQH
TRBJ1-2	TRBV9	ASSVTGQGGGYT
TRBJ2-1	TRBV28	ASDSYNEQF
TRBJ1-2	TRBV6-5	ASSYPQGYGYT
TRBJ2-1	TRBV11-3	ASSLSDYEQF
TRBJ2-3	TRBV5-6	ASSRLTDTQY